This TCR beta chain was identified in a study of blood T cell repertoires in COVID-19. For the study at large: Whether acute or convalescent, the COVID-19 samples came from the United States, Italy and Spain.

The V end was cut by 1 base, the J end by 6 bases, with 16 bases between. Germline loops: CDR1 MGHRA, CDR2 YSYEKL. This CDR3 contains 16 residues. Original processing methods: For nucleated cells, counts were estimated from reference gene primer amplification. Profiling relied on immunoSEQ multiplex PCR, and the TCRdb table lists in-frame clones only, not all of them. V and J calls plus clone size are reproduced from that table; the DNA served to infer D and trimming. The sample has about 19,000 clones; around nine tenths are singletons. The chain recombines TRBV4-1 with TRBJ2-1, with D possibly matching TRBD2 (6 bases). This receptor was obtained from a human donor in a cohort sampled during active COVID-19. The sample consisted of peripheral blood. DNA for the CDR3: TGCGCCAGCAGCCAAGTGACTAGTCGTCTTGGCAATGAGCAGTTCTTC. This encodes CASSQVTSRLGNEQFF.